This T cell receptor beta chain stems from a study of human T cells and chemical hapten exposure. Study-level background: Upper-back patches of 0.01% DPC were read at 6 days. Points from the study as a whole: TCRs above 1 in 1000 frequency stayed constant with DPC sensitization. Because all patients had alopecia, their immune responses might differ from healthy ones. Expanded TCRs were compared with controls, and the expanded TCRs formed significantly more large CDR3 similarity clusters.

TCRdb analysed the RACE reads with MiXCR anew, one entry per CDR3 protein. The sample includes about 74,000 distinct CDR3 sequences, 30% to 35% of them seen just once. CDR1 is DFQATT and CDR2 is SNEGSKA in the germline V gene (reference sequence). The CDR3 sequence is 15 residues long. V was shortened by 2 bases and J by 0 bases, with 13 bases between the two germline ends. Time point given: patch test 1, 2 weeks after DPC sensitization. Indicated treatment: therapeutic diphenylcyclopropenone sensitization with weekly scalp DPC. As for this clonotype: The antigen is undetermined.

The chain employs TRBV20-1 and TRBJ2-5, with a tentative D call TRBD1 (5 bases). Specimen: whole blood, collected in connection with sensitization to the hapten diphenylcyclopropenone (DPC). This TCR was recovered from a man aged 35 to 55 with alopecia areata. Some clones in this sample may be carry-over from other donors' samples. Here the CDR3 reads CSARPRLGDQETQYF. The CDR3 region has the DNA TGCAGTGCTAGACCTCGTTTAGGGGACCAAGAGACCCAGTACTTC.